Each of the 12 T cell receptor beta chains below was sequenced from the same sample in a study of T-cell memory formation after mild COVID-19. TCRdb reanalysed the 5' RACE reads using MiXCR and keeps one entry per CDR3 protein. In the table there are roughly 400,000 distinct CDR3 sequences, 15% to 20% of which are singletons. The sample comprised PBMCs or a T cell subset sorted from them (not recorded which). The receptors stem from a man between 18 and 29 years old who had mild COVID-19 (a few samples of this study predate the infection). Cell type and time point are not known.

The chain couples TRBV7-2 to TRBJ1-2; weak D call: TRBD1 (5 bases). Trimming took off 2 bases at V and 1 base at J, with 14 bases between the two ends. This CDR3 has 16 amino acids. Per germline, CDR1 SGHTA and CDR2 FQGNSA. CDR3 sequence reads: CASSLPQGQVNYGYTF. CDR3 in DNA: TGTGCCAGCAGCTTACCCCAGGGTCAGGTTAACTATGGCTACACCTTC.

This clonotype was found a few times. CDR3 protein: CASSFAGTKNIQYF. CDR3 DNA sequence: TGTGCCAGCAGCTTTGCCGGGACGAAAAACATTCAGTACTTC. J is TRBJ2-4 and V is TRBV7-2; D is perhaps TRBD1 or TRBD2 (5 bases each). CDR3 length: 14 residues. The V gene lost 3 bases and the J gene lost 4 bases, with 10 bases spanning the gap. Germline V gene data show CDR1 as SGHTA and CDR2 as FQGNSA.

In this sample, this clonotype turned up a few times. The chain employs TRBV6-1 and TRBJ2-5; 7 bases fit TRBD1. Per the germline V gene, CDR1 is MNHNS and CDR2 is SASEGT. The CDR3 has 16 amino acids. Trimming took 5 bases from V and 1 from J; bases not matched to a gene: 10. This chain's CDR3 is CASSPTDRPLQETQYF. The DNA for the CDR3 is TGTGCCAGCAGTCCCACGGACAGGCCACTCCAAGAGACCCAGTACTTC.

The chain recombines TRBV6-5 with TRBJ2-1; 7 bases map to TRBD1. The CDR3 is 15 amino acids. Germline V gene lookup returns CDR1 MNHEY and CDR2 SVGAGI. The J segment lost 5 bases and the V segment lost 6 bases, leaving 10 bases of the junction unmatched. CDR3 DNA: TGTGCCAGCAGCCCCGTGAGGGGGCCTAACAATGAGCAGTTCTTC. Its protein is CASSPVRGPNNEQFF.

Points on this clonotype: A much larger clone lies one base from this, so it may be a read error. The V call is TRBV5-6, the J call TRBJ1-1; a possible D gene is TRBD1 (6 bases). V was cut by 8 bases and J by 1 base, with 27 bases left in between. This CDR3 contains 18 residues. The germline V gene has CDR1 SGHDT and CDR2 YYEEEE. CDR3 nucleotide sequence: TGTGCCAGAAGCCTGCTTGGGGGGGGCTGGGGTGAGAACACTGAAGCTTTCTTT. Protein: CARSLLGGGWGENTEAFF.

The chain combines TRBV7-8 with TRBJ2-3, with 9 bases identical to TRBD2. The CDR3 consists of 15 residues. Trimming cost V 5 bases and J 4 bases; bases outside gene matches: 7. Germline V gene lookup returns CDR1 SGHVS and CDR2 FQNEAQ. CDR3 DNA sequence: TGTGCCAGCAGCCCAGGACTAGCGCGCGCAGATACGCAGTATTTT. Protein: CASSPGLARADTQYF. The full variable domain, with the rest looked up from reference TRBV7-8 and TRBJ2-3, is GAGVSQSPRYKVAKRGQDVALRCDPISGHVSLFWYQQALGQGPEFLTYFQNEAQLDKSGLPSDRFFAERPEGSVSTLKIQRTQQEDSAVYLCASSPGLARADTQYFGPGTRLTVL.

This clonotype has at least ten counts. This chain joins TRBV6-2 or TRBV6-3 and TRBJ2-2; D might be TRBD1 (6 bases). This CDR3 has 13 residues. V shed 4 bases and J shed 4 bases, with 7 bases lying between them. CDR1 and CDR2 from the germline V gene are MNHEY and SVGEGT. The CDR3 loop is CASSWTVTGELFF. CDR3 sequence (DNA): TGTGCCAGCAGTTGGACAGTCACCGGGGAGCTGTTTTTT.

The rearrangement joins TRBV4-3 to TRBJ2-1; 14 bases agree with TRBD2. J gave up 4 bases and V 3 bases, and 8 bases lay outside the gene matches. Germline CDR1 and CDR2: LGHNA and YSLEER. The CDR3 length is 18 residues. The CDR3 loop reads CASSQSGTSGGLYNEQFF. The CDR3 nucleotides read TGCGCCAGCAGCCAGTCCGGGACTAGCGGGGGACTGTACAATGAGCAGTTCTTC.

J is TRBJ1-4 and V is TRBV15; 9 positions agree with TRBD1. The CDR3 has 13 residues. From germline, CDR1 is LNHNV and CDR2 YYDKDF (reference sequence). Trimming removed 9 bases from V and 8 bases from J; junction bases left unmatched: 7. This chain's CDR3 is CATSGQGREKLFF. CDR3 nucleotides: TGTGCCACATCGGGACAGGGAAGGGAAAAACTGTTTTTT.

The chain recombines TRBV5-1 with TRBJ2-5; TRBD1 aligns across 9 bases. The CDR3 loop spans 14 amino acids. Per germline, CDR1 SGHRS and CDR2 YFSETQ. The V gene end was trimmed by 5 bases and the J gene end by 3 bases; junction bases not matched to a gene: 5. The CDR3 is CASRVGQGKETQYF. CDR3 DNA: TGCGCCAGCAGAGTGGGACAGGGAAAAGAGACCCAGTACTTC.

This clonotype occurred a few times. The chain has TRBV9 and TRBJ2-7; D gene uncertain. The CDR3 spans 15 residues. Deletions cut 2 bases from V and 3 bases from J, with 15 bases between. The germline V gene has CDR1 SGDLS and CDR2 YYNGEE. The CDR3 nucleotides are TGTGCCAGCAGCGTCGCCGGGTCGGTAATCTACGAGCAGTACTTC. This encodes CASSVAGSVIYEQYF.

The rearrangement uses TRBV5-1 and TRBJ2-1; 9 bases agree with TRBD1. This CDR3 has 17 amino acids. V lost 4 bases, J lost 3 bases, and 11 bases stayed unmatched. CDR1 and CDR2 (germline): SGHRS, YFSETQ. CDR3 amino acids: CASSARDRDWGYNEQFF. CDR3 nucleotide sequence: TGCGCCAGCAGCGCCCGGGACAGGGATTGGGGCTACAATGAGCAGTTCTTC. The full variable domain, with the rest looked up from reference TRBV5-1 and TRBJ2-1, is KAGVTQTPRYLIKTRGQQVTLSCSPISGHRSVSWYQQTPGQGLQFLFEYFSETQRNKGNFPGRFSGRQFSNSRSEMNVSTLELGDSALYLCASSARDRDWGYNEQFFGPGTRLTVL.